The clone carrying this T cell receptor (beta chain) was counted only a few times. These data belong to a study of early T cells in non-severe SARS-CoV-2 infection. TCRdb recomputed calls from the 5' RACE reads with MiXCR, one row per CDR3 protein. This sample yields 100,000 to 150,000 distinct CDR3 sequences, of which more than 13% are seen a single time; just over 20% belongs to the top ten. V was cut by 6 bases and J by 5 bases, with 16 bases left in between. CDR1 LGHNT and CDR2 FRNRAP come from the germline V gene. The CDR3 totals 14 residues. This chain uses TRBV12-5 with TRBJ1-1; D is unresolved. The source of this sequence is an adult who was a healthcare worker with PCR-confirmed SARS-CoV-2 infection or an uninfected control (not recorded which). The sequencing sample was made of whole blood. CDR3 region: CASGIVRRGTEAFF. The CDR3 bases are TGTGCTAGTGGAATTGTCAGGCGAGGGACTGAAGCTTTCTTT.